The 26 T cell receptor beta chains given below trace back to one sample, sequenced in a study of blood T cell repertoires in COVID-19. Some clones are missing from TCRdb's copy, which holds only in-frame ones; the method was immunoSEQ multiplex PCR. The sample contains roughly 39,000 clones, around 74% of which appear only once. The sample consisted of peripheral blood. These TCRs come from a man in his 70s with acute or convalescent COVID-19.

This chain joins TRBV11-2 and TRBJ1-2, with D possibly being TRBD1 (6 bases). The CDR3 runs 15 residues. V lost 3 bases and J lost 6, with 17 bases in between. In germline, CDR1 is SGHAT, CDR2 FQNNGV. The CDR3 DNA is TGTGCCAGCAGCTTGATAGGGGGTGAGGGCCATGGCTACACCTTC. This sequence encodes CASSLIGGEGHGYTF. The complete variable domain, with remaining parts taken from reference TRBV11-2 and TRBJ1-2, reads EAGVAQSPRYKIIEKRQSVAFWCNPISGHATLYWYQQILGQGPKLLIQFQNNGVVDDSQLPKDRFSAERLKGVDSTLKIQPAKLEDSAVYLCASSLIGGEGHGYTFGSGTRLTVV.

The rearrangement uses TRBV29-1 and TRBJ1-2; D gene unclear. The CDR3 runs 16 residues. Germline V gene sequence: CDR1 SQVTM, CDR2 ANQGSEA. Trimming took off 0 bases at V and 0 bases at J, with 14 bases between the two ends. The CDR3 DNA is TGCAGCGTTGAAGATCCCCGCAAACCAGCTAACTATGGCTACACCTTC. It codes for CSVEDPRKPANYGYTF.

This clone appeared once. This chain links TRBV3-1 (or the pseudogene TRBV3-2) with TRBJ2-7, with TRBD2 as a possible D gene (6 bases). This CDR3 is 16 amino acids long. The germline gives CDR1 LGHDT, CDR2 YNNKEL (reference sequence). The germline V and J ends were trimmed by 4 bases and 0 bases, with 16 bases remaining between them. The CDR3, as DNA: TGTGCCAGCAGCCGGAGGGTGGGACCTACCTCCTACGAGCAGTACTTC. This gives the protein CASSRRVGPTSYEQYF.

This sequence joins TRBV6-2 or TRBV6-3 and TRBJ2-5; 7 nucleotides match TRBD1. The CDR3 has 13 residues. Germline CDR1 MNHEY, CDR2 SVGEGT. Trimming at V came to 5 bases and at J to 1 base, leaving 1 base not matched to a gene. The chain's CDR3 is CASSRQGQETQYF. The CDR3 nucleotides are TGTGCCAGCAGTAGACAGGGCCAAGAGACCCAGTACTTC.

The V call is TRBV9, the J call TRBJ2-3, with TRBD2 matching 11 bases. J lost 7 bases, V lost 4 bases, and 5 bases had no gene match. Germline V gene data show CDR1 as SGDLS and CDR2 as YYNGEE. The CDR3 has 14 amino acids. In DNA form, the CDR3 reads TGTGCCAGCAGCCCGGGACTAGCGGTTAATACGCAGTATTTT. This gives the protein CASSPGLAVNTQYF.

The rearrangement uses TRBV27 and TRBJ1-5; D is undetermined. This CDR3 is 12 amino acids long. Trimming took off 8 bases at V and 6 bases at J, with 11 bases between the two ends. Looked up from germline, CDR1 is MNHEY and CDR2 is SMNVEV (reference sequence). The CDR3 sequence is CASSHRGQPQHF. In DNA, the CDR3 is TGTGCCAGCTCCCACCGGGGTCAGCCCCAGCATTTT.

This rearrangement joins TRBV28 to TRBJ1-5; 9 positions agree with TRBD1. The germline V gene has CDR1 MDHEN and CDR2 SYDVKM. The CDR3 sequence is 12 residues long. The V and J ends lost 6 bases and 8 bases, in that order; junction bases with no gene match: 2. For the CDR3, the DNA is TGTGCCAGCAGCCGGGACAGGGAGCCCCAGCATTTT. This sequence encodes CASSRDREPQHF.

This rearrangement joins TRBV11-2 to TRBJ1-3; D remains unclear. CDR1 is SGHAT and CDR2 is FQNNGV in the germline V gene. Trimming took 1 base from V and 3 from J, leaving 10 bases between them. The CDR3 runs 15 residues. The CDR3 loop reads CASSLGGSDGNTIYF. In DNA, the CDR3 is TGTGCCAGCAGCTTAGGAGGGTCTGATGGAAACACCATATATTTT.

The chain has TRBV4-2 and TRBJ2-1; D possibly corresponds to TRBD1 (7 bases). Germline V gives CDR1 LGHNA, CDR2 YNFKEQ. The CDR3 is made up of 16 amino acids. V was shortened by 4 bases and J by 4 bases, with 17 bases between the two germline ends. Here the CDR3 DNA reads TGTGCCAGCAGCCTAGAGAGCAGGGGGACTTACAATGAGCAGTTCTTC. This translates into CASSLESRGTYNEQFF.

The chain's CDR3 is CASSQGDYEQYF. CDR3 DNA: TGTGCCAGCAGCCAAGGAGATTACGAGCAGTACTTC. The V gene is TRBV3-1 (or the pseudogene TRBV3-2), the J gene TRBJ2-7; D gene uncertain. Germline lookup yields CDR1 LGHDT and CDR2 YNNKEL (reference sequence). With 1 base removed from V and 4 bases from J, the gap between germline ends came to 5 bases. The length of the CDR3 is 12 residues.

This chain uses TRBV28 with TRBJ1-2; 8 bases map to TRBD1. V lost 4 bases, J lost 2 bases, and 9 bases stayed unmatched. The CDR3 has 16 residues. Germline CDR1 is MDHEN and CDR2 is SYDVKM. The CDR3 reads CASSSLGAGGNYGYTF. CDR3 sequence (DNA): TGTGCCAGCAGTTCATTGGGAGCAGGGGGCAACTATGGCTACACCTTC.

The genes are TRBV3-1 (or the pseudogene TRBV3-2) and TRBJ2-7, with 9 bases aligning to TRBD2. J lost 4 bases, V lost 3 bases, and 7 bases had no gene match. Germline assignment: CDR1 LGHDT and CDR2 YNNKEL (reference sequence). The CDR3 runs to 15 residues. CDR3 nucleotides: TGTGCCAGCAGCCAGCCGGGACTAGCAGATTACGAGCAGTACTTC. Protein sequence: CASSQPGLADYEQYF.

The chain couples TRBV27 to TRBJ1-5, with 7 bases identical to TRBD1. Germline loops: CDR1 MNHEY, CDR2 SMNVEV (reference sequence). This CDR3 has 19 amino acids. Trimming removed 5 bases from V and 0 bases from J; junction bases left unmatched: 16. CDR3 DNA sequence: TGTGCCAGCAGTCCCACCAGGACAGGAAGAGGGTATAGCAATCAGCCCCAGCATTTT. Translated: CASSPTRTGRGYSNQPQHF.

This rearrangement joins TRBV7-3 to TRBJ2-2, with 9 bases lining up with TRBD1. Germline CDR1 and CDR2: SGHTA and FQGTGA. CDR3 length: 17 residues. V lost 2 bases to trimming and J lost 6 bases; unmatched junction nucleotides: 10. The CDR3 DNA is TGTGCCAGCAGCTTAGACGGGACAGGGATCAAACCCGGGGAGCTGTTTTTT. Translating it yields CASSLDGTGIKPGELFF. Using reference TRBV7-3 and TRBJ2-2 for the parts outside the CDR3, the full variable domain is GAGVSQTPSNKVTEKGKYVELRCDPISGHTALYWYRQSLGQGPEFLIYFQGTGAADDSGLPNDRFFAVRPEGSVSTLKIQRTERGDSAVYLCASSLDGTGIKPGELFFGEGSRLTVL.

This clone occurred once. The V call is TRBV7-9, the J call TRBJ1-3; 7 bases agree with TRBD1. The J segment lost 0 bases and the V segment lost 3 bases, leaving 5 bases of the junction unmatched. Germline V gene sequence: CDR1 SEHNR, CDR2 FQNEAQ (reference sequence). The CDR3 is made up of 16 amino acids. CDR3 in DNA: TGTGCCAGCAGCTTCGGAGGGGGCCTCTCTGGAAACACCATATATTTT. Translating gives CASSFGGGLSGNTIYF.

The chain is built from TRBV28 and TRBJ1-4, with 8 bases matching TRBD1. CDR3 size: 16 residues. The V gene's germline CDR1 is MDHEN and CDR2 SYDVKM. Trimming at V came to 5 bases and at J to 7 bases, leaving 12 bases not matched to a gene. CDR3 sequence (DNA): TGTGCCAGCAGTCTTCCCGGACAGGGAGAGGGTGAAAAACTGTTTTTT. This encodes CASSLPGQGEGEKLFF.

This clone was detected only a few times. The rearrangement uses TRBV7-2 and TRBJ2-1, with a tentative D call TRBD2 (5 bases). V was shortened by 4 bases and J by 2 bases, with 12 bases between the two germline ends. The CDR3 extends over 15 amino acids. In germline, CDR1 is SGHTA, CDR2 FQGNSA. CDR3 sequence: CASSSPGEAYNEQFF. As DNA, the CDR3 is TGTGCCAGCAGCTCCCCCGGGGAAGCCTACAATGAGCAGTTCTTC.

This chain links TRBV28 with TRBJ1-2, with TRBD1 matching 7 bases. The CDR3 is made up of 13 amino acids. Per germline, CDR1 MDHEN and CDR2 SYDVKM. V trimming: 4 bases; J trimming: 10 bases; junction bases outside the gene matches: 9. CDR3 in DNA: TGTGCCAGCAGTTGGCCGGGACAGCCTTTCTACACCTTC. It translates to CASSWPGQPFYTF.

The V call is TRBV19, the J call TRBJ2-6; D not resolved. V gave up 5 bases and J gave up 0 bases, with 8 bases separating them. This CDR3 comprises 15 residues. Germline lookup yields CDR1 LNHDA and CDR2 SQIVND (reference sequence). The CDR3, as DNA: TGTGCCAGTAGTCTCTTACTCTCTGGGGCCAACGTCCTGACTTTC. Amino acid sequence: CASSLLLSGANVLTF. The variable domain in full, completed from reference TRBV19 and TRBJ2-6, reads DGGITQSPKYLFRKEGQNVTLSCEQNLNHDAMYWYRQDPGQGLRLIYYSQIVNDFQKGDIAEGYSVSREKKESFPLTVTSAQKNPTAFYLCASSLLLSGANVLTFGAGSRLTVL.

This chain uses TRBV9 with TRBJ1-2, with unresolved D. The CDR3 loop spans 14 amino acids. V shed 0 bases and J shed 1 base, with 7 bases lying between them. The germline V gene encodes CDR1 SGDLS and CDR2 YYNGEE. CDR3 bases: TGTGCCAGCAGCGTAGGGGAGGGTAACTATGGCTACACCTTC. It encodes CASSVGEGNYGYTF.

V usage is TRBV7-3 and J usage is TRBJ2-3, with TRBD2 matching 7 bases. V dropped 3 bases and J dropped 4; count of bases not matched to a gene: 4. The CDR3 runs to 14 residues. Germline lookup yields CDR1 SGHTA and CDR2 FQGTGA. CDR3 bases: TGTGCCAGCAGCTTGGGAGGGGCGGCAGATACGCAGTATTTT. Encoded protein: CASSLGGAADTQYF.

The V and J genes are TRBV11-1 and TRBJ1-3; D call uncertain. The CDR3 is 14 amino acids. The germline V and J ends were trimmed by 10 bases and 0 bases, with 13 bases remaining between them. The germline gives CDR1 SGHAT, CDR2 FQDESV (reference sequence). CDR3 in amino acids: CATHRPCSGNTIYF. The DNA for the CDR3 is TGTGCCACCCACAGACCCTGCTCTGGAAACACCATATATTTT.

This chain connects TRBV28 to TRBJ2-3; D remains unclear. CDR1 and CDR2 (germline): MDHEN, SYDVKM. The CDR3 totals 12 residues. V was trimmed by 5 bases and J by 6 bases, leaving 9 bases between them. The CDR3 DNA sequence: TGTGCCAGCAGTACACCCAGGGATACGCAGTATTTT. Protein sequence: CASSTPRDTQYF.

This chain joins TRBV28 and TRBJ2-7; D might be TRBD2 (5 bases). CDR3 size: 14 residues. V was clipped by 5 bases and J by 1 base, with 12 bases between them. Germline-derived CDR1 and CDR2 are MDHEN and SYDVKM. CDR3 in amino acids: CASSPAGGSYEQYF. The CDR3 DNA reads TGTGCCAGCAGTCCCGCCGGAGGTTCCTACGAGCAGTACTTC.

DNA of the CDR3: TGCGCCAGCAGCCAAACCTTGAGCACTGAAGCTTTCTTT. Its protein is CASSQTLSTEAFF. The V gene is TRBV4-3, the J gene TRBJ1-1; D is uncertain. This CDR3 is 13 amino acids long. Trimming shortened V by 2 bases and J by 4 bases, and 8 bases separated the two germline ends. The germline V gene encodes CDR1 LGHNA and CDR2 YSLEER.

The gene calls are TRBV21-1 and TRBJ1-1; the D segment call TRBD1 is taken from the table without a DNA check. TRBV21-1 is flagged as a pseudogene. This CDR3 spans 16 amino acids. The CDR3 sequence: CASSKRGGQQNTEAFF. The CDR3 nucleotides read TGTGCCAGCAGCAAAAGAGGGGGACAGCAGAACACTGAAGCTTTCTTT.